This is a list of T cell receptor beta chains from one sample in a study of T cell changes during pregnancy in multiple sclerosis. Clones were read by immunoSEQ multiplex PCR, and TCRdb kept only the in-frame ones, dropping some. The sample carries 30,000 to 45,000 clones, 91% recorded once. Here the sequenced sample was CD8+ T cells from peripheral blood mononuclear cells, taken in the second trimester of pregnancy. Receptor source: a female donor with multiple sclerosis, enrolled in a pregnancy study. CDR3s include the opening cysteine and the closing phenylalanine or tryptophan. D genes are given only for firm matches. Size values are once, few and many counts, or a class for expanded clones, and some rows have none.

j_gene	abundance	d_gene	v_gene	CDR3aa	CDR3nt
TRBJ2-4	NA	NA	TRBV11-2	CASRHNRDVKNIQYF	TGTGCCAGCAGGCATAACAGGGATGTCAAAAACATTCAGTACTTC
TRBJ1-6	NA	TRBD1	TRBV5-5	CASSTGTGALNSPLHF	TGTGCCAGCAGCACGGGGACAGGGGCGTTGAATTCACCCCTCCACTTT
TRBJ2-4	NA	NA	TRBV25-1	CASSPGAKNIQYF	TGTGCCAGCAGTCCAGGGGCCAAAAACATTCAGTACTTC
TRBJ1-5	medium-sized	NA	TRBV6-5	CASSYGGEGNQPQHF	TGTGCCAGCAGTTACGGGGGGGAAGGCAATCAGCCCCAGCATTTT
TRBJ1-1	NA	TRBD1	TRBV7-9	CASSLGTGNDGAFF	TGTGCCAGCAGCTTAGGGACAGGCAACGATGGGGCTTTCTTT
TRBJ2-1	NA	TRBD2	TRBV6-5	CASRTRLAGVAEQFF	TGTGCCAGCAGAACCCGACTAGCGGGAGTGGCGGAGCAGTTCTTC
TRBJ2-3	NA	TRBD1	TRBV10-1	CASSPPGQGTTDTQYF	TGCGCCAGCAGTCCCCCGGGACAGGGGACCACAGATACGCAGTATTTT
TRBJ2-7	NA	TRBD2	TRBV30	CAWSGTSPGLAAYEQYF	TGTGCCTGGAGTGGAACATCACCGGGACTAGCGGCCTACGAGCAGTACTTC
TRBJ1-3	NA	NA	TRBV6-1	CAGKGGVSGNTIYF	TGTGCCGGAAAAGGGGGGGTCTCTGGAAACACCATATATTTT
TRBJ2-5	NA	TRBD2	TRBV6-6	CASSTGEAGGETQYF	TGTGCCAGCAGCACGGGGGAAGCGGGAGGGGAGACCCAGTACTTC
TRBJ2-3	NA	TRBD1	TRBV9	CASSEDRAADTQYF	TGTGCCAGCAGCGAAGACAGGGCCGCAGATACGCAGTATTTT
TRBJ1-2	once	TRBD1	TRBV5-1	CASSLGDRVEGYTF	TGCGCCAGCAGCTTGGGAGACAGGGTAGAAGGCTACACCTTC
TRBJ1-1	NA	NA	TRBV19	CASRSGYPEAFF	TGTGCCTCAAGGTCCGGGTATCCTGAAGCTTTCTTT
TRBJ1-1	once	NA	TRBV7-9	CASSLPRGANTEAFF	TGTGCCAGCAGCTTACCCAGGGGCGCAAACACTGAAGCTTTCTTT
TRBJ1-2	NA	NA	TRBV6-5	CASSMEANYGYTF	TGTGCCAGCAGCATGGAGGCTAACTATGGCTACACCTTC
TRBJ2-5	NA	TRBD1	TRBV27	CASSSLLNRGRGETQYF	TGTGCCAGCAGTTCACTCCTTAACAGGGGGCGTGGAGAGACCCAGTACTTC
TRBJ2-1	NA	NA	TRBV7-9	CASTQTGDEQFF	TGTGCCAGCACCCAGACGGGGGATGAGCAGTTCTTC
TRBJ1-1	NA	TRBD1	TRBV5-4	CASSFNQGENTEAFF	TGTGCCAGCAGCTTTAACCAGGGGGAGAACACTGAAGCTTTCTTT